This T cell receptor (beta chain) was documented in a study of beta chain features in type 1 diabetes. Overall study findings and caveats: Shortening of TCRB CDR3s, moderate but significant, appeared in all four CD4+ subsets of Type 1 diabetes patients.

Remarks on this clone: Antigen unknown.

CDR1 and CDR2 (germline): SQVTM, ANQGSEA. The ends lost 3 bases at V and 1 base at J; junction bases unmatched: 5. The CDR3 is made up of 16 amino acids. Reverse transcription of all isolated RNA meant that expressed TCRB transcripts were sequenced. Produced via immunoSEQ multiplex PCR; TCRdb's table is partial and in-frame only. The table shows some 170,000 clones, with roughly 60% occurring only once. Sequencing was done on a sample of naive CD4+ T cells from blood. This chain uses TRBV29-1 with TRBJ2-6; the match to TRBD1 covers 8 bases. The receptor comes from a man aged 25-45 years with type 1 diabetes. CDR3 sequence reads: CSVDGQGASGANVLTF. CDR3 sequence (DNA): TGCAGCGTTGACGGCCAGGGGGCGTCTGGGGCCAACGTCCTGACTTTC.